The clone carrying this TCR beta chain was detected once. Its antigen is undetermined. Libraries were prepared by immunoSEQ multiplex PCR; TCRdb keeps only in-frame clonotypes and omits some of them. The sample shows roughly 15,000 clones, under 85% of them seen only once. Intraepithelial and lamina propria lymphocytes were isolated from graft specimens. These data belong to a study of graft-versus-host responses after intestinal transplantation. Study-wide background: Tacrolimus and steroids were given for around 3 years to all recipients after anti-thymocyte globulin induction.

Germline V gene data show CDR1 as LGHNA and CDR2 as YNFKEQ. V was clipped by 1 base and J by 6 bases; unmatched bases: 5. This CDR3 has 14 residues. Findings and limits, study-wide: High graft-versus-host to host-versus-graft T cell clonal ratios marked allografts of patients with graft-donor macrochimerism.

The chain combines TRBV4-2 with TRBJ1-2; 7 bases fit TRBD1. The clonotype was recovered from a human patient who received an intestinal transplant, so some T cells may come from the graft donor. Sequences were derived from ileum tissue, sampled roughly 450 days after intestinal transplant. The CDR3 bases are TGTGCCAGCAGCCAAGGGGGGACAGTAGATGGCTACACCTTC. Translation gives CASSQGGTVDGYTF.